This T cell receptor beta chain was identified during a study of T cell responses to AZD1222 COVID-19 vaccine. Study-level results: Seropositive AZD1222 recipients at baseline numbered only 5 or 6.

The table came from immunoSEQ multiplex PCR; TCRdb's copy has only in-frame clones and leaves some out. The profile covers 100,000 or so clones, with 85% to 90% appearing a single time and 16% taken by the ten largest. CDR1 and CDR2 (germline): SNHLY, FYNNEI. V lost 10 bases to trimming and J lost 7 bases, with 8 bases between them. This CDR3 region has 10 residues. On this clone: The antigen remains undetermined.

The chain is built from TRBV2 and TRBJ1-5; D is possibly TRBD1 (6 bases). This TCR derives from an adult in good health. Sample: peripheral blood, taken on day 0 of AZD1222 vaccination. CDR3 amino acids: CATGQQPQHF. The CDR3 nucleotides are TGTGCCACAGGACAGCAGCCCCAGCATTTT.